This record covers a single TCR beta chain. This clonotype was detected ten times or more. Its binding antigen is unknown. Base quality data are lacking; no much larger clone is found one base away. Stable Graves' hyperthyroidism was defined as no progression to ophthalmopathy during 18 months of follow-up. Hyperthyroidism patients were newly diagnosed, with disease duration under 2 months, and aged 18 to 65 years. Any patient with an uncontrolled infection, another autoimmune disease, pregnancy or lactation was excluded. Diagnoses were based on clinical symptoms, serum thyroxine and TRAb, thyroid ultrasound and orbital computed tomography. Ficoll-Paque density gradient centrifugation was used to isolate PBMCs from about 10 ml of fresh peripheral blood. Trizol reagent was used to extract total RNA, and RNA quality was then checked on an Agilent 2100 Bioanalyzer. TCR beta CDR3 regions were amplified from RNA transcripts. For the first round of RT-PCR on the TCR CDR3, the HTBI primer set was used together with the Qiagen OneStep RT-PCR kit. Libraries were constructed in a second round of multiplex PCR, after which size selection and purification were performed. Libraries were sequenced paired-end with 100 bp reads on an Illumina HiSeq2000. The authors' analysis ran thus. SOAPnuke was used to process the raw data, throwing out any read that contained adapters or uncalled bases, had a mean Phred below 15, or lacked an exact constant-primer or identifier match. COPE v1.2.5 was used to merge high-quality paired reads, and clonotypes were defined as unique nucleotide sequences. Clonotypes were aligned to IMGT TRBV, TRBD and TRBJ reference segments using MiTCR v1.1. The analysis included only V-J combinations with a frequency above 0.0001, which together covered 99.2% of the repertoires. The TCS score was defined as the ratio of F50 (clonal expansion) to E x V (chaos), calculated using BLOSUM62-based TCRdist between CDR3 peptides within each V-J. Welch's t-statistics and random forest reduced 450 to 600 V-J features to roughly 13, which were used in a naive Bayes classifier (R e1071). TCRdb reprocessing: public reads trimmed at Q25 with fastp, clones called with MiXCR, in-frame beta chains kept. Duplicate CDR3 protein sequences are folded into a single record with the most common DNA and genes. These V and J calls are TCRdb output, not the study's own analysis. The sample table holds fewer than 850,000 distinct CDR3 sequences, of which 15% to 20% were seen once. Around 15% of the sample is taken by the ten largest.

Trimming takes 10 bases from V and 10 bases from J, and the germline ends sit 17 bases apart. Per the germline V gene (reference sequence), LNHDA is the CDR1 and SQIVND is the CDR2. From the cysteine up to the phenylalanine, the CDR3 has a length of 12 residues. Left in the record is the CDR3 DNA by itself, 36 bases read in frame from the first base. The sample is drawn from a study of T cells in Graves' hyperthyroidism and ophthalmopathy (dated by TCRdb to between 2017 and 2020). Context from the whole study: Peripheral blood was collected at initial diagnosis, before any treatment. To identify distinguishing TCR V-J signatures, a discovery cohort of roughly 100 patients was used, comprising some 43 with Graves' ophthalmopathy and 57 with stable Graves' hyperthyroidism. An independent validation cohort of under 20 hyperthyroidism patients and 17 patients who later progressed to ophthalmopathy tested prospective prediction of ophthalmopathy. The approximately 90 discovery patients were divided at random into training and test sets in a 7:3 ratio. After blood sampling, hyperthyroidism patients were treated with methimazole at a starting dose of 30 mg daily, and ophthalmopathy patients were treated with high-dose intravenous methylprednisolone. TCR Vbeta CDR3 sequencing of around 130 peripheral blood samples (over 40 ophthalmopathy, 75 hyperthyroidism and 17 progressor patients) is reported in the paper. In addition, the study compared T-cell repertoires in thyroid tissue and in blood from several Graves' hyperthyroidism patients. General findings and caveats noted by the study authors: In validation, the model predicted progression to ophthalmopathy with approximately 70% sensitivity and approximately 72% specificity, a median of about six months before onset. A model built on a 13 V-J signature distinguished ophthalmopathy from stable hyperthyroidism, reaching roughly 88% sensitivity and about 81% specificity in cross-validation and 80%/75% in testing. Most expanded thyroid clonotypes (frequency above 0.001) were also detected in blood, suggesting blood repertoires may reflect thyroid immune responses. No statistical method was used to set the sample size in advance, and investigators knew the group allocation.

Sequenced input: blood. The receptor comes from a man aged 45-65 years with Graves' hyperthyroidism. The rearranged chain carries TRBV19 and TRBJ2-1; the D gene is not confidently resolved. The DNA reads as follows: TGTGCCAATAATTCCCCCGGTTCGGAGCAGTTCTTC. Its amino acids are CANNSPGSEQFF.